What follows are 13 T cell receptor beta chains derived from one specimen sequenced in a study of T cells in Graves' hyperthyroidism and ophthalmopathy. The investigators amplified TCR beta CDR3 regions from RNA transcripts. The HTBI set primed first-round TCR CDR3 RT-PCR. MiXCR was run by TCRdb on the multiplex PCR reads, yielding one entry per CDR3 protein. In the table there are more than 500,000 distinct CDR3 sequences, roughly 15% of which are singletons. The material sequenced was blood. All receptors come from a woman aged 40 to 50 with Graves' ophthalmopathy.

This clonotype has a single count. This chain uses TRBV6-2 or TRBV6-3 with TRBJ1-5, with unresolved D. V dropped 3 bases and J dropped 0 bases, with 18 bases sitting between them. Germline V gene data show CDR1 as MNHEY and CDR2 as SVGEGT. This CDR3 region has 18 residues. The CDR3: CASSYREYGPYSNQPQHF. Written as DNA, the CDR3 is TGTGCCAGCAGTTATCGCGAATACGGTCCTTATAGCAATCAGCCCCAGCATTTT.

This clonotype has just one count. V gene TRBV12-3 or TRBV12-4 combines with J gene TRBJ1-5; D uncertain. This CDR3 comprises 16 residues. Trimming cost V 1 base and J 3 bases, with 13 bases left between them. CDR3 coding DNA: TGTGCCAGCAGTTTAGGGCCTTGGACGATCAATCAGCCCCAGCATTTT. Translated, it gives CASSLGPWTINQPQHF.

This clonotype was detected many times. The chain links TRBV6-5 to TRBJ2-5; D is ambiguous. The CDR3 spans 13 residues. V was trimmed by 0 bases and J by 4 bases, leaving 6 bases between them. The germline V gene has CDR1 MNHEY and CDR2 SVGAGI. The CDR3 DNA follows: TGTGCCAGCAGTTACTCGTGGGGAGAGACCCAGTACTTC. Translating it yields CASSYSWGETQYF.

The table lists this clonotype with a few counts. The chain carries TRBV3-1 and TRBJ2-7; 7 positions agree with TRBD2. This CDR3 contains 14 residues. V lost 6 bases and J lost 0; bases outside the gene matches: 5. CDR1 is LGHDT, CDR2 YNNKEL, per germline (reference sequence). The CDR3 region is CASRRSGNSYEQYF. The CDR3 DNA reads as TGTGCCAGCAGAAGGAGCGGGAACTCCTACGAGCAGTACTTC.

This clonotype turned up a few times. This chain joins TRBV12-3 or TRBV12-4 and TRBJ2-7; 7 bases are shared with TRBD1. The CDR3 sequence is 14 residues long. The V segment lost 5 bases and the J segment 2 bases; nucleotides outside the gene matches: 6. This chain's CDR3 is CASSQRDRPYEQYF. DNA for the CDR3: TGTGCCAGCAGTCAACGGGACAGACCCTACGAGCAGTACTTC.

At least ten counts were recorded for this clonotype. The chain joins TRBV11-2 to TRBJ2-7; D is undetermined. CDR1 and CDR2 (germline): SGHAT, FQNNGV. Trimming removed 2 bases from V and 3 bases from J, with 5 bases in between. This CDR3 region has 12 residues. CDR3 residues: CASSLPFYEQYF. Here the CDR3 DNA reads TGTGCCAGCAGCTTACCTTTCTACGAGCAGTACTTC. The whole variable domain, filled in from reference TRBV11-2 and TRBJ2-7, reads EAGVAQSPRYKIIEKRQSVAFWCNPISGHATLYWYQQILGQGPKLLIQFQNNGVVDDSQLPKDRFSAERLKGVDSTLKIQPAKLEDSAVYLCASSLPFYEQYFGPGTRLTVT.

Many counts were recorded for this clonotype. The V and J genes are TRBV6-5 and TRBJ2-7; 9 bases are shared with TRBD1. V trimming: 4 bases; J trimming: 3 bases; junction bases outside the gene matches: 7. The CDR3 covers 15 residues. Germline V lookup: CDR1 MNHEY, CDR2 SVGAGI. CDR3 nucleotides: TGTGCCAGCAGTTCTATAGGGACAGGGAGCTACGAGCAGTACTTC. Protein sequence: CASSSIGTGSYEQYF.

The chain uses TRBV6-5 and TRBJ2-7, with D perhaps matching TRBD2 (6 bases). Trimming took 4 bases from V and 5 from J, leaving 15 bases between them. The CDR3 is 14 amino acids. Germline CDR1 and CDR2: MNHEY and SVGAGI. The CDR3 DNA follows: TGTGCCAGCAGTTCCGCCGGGGGTAGCAACGAGCAGTACTTC. Protein sequence: CASSSAGGSNEQYF.

This clonotype was observed many times. The gene calls are TRBV12-3 or TRBV12-4 and TRBJ1-1; D is undetermined. The CDR3 loop spans 12 amino acids. V was pared by 3 bases and J by 6 bases, with 8 bases between. CDR3 nucleotide sequence: TGTGCCAGCAGTTTTAGTGGCTCTGAAGCTTTCTTT. Amino acids: CASSFSGSEAFF.

This clonotype has a count of ten or more. CDR3 sequence reads: CASSQVEGVDQPQHF. In DNA, the CDR3 is TGCGCCAGCAGCCAAGTGGAGGGGGTGGACCAGCCCCAGCATTTT. This chain connects TRBV4-3 to TRBJ1-5, with D possibly matching TRBD1 (6 bases). The germline V gene has CDR1 LGHNA and CDR2 YSLEER. The CDR3 has 15 residues. V was pared by 1 base and J by 7 bases, with 14 bases between.

The genes are TRBV18 and TRBJ2-5; D may be TRBD2 (6 bases). Germline V gives CDR1 KGHSH, CDR2 LQKENI. The CDR3 contains 16 residues. Trimming left V 6 bases short and J 4 bases short, with 21 bases between. CDR3 protein: CASSVRRGSRPETQYF. The CDR3 DNA is TGTGCCAGCTCCGTGAGGAGGGGCTCAAGGCCAGAGACCCAGTACTTC.

This clonotype was detected ten times or more. CDR3 sequence (DNA): TGTGCCAGCAGCCCTGGACAGGGGCAAGTACACGAGCAGTACTTC. It is translated as CASSPGQGQVHEQYF. The chain is built from TRBV7-8 and TRBJ2-7, with 9 bases identical to TRBD1. The CDR3 has 15 residues. Germline V gene data show CDR1 as SGHVS and CDR2 as FQNEAQ. J was trimmed by 5 bases and V by 5 bases; bases with no gene match: 10. Variable domain in full (rest from reference TRBV7-8 and TRBJ2-7): GAGVSQSPRYKVAKRGQDVALRCDPISGHVSLFWYQQALGQGPEFLTYFQNEAQLDKSGLPSDRFFAERPEGSVSTLKIQRTQQEDSAVYLCASSPGQGQVHEQYFGPGTRLTVT.

This clonotype was seen ten or more times. The V and J genes are TRBV12-3 or TRBV12-4 and TRBJ2-7; the match to TRBD1 covers 9 bases. V gave up 4 bases and J gave up 5 bases; unmatched junction bases: 9. The CDR3 is 15 amino acids. CDR3 sequence: CASSSPGQGVNEQYF. The DNA of the CDR3 is TGTGCCAGCAGTTCTCCGGGACAGGGTGTGAACGAGCAGTACTTC.